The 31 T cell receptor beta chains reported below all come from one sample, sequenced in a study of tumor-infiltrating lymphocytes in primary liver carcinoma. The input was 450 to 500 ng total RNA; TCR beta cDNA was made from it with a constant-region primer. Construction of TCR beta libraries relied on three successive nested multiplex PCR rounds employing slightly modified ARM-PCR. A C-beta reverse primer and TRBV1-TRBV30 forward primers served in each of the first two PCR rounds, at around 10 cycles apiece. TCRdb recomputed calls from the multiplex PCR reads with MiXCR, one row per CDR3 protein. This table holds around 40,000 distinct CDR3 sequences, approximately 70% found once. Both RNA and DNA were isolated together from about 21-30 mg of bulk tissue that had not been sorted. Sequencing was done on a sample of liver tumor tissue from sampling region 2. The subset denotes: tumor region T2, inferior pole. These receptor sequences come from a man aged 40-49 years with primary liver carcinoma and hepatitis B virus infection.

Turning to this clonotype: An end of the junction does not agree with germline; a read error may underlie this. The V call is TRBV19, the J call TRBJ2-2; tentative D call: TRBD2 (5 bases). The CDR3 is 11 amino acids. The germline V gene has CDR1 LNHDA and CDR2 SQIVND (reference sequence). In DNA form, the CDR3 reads TGTGCCAGTAGTATTTTCGGGGAGCGGTTTTTT. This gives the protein CASSIFGERFF.

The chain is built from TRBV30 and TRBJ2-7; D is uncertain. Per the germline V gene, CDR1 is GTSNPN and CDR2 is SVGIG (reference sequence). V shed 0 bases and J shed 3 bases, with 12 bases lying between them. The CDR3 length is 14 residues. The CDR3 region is CAWSVVTASYEQYF. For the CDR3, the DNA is TGTGCCTGGAGTGTAGTAACGGCTAGCTACGAGCAGTACTTC.

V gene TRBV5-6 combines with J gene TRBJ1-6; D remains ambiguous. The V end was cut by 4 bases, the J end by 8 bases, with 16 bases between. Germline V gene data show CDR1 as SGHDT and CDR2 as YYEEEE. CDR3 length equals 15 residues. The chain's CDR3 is CASSPMTPVYSPLHF. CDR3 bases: TGTGCCAGCAGCCCAATGACTCCAGTGTATTCACCCCTCCACTTT.

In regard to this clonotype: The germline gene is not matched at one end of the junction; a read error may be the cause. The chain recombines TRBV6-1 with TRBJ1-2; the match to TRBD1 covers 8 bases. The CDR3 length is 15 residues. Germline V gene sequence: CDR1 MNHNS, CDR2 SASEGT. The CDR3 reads CVSSHGRGRIYGHTF. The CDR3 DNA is TGTGTCAGCAGTCACGGCAGGGGGCGCATCTATGGCCACACCTTC.

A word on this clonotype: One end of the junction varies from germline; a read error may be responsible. The CDR3 nucleotides read TGTGCCAGCAGTCGTGACTTGGCCTACAATGAGCGGTTCTTC. It specifies CASSRDLAYNERFF. This sequence joins TRBV28 and TRBJ2-1; D is undetermined. CDR3 size: 14 residues. Looked up from germline, CDR1 is MDHEN and CDR2 is SYDVKM.

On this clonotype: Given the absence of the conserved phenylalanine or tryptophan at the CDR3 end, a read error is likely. CDR3 in amino acids: CSVEADRGRPETQYL. CDR3 nucleotide sequence: TGCAGCGTTGAAGCGGATAGGGGGCGACCAGAGACCCAGTACTTA. V usage is TRBV29-1 and J usage is TRBJ2-5; 7 nucleotides agree with TRBD1. Germline V gene sequence: CDR1 SQVTM, CDR2 ANQGSEA. CDR3 length: 15 amino acids. Trimming at V came to 1 base and at J to 4 bases, leaving 9 bases not matched to a gene.

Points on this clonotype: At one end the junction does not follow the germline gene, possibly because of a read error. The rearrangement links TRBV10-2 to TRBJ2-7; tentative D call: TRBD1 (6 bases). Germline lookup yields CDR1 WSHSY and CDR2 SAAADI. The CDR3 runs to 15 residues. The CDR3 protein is CASTQSTGSSYGRYF. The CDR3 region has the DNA TGCGCAAGCACGCAATCGACAGGCTCCTCCTACGGGCGGTACTTC.

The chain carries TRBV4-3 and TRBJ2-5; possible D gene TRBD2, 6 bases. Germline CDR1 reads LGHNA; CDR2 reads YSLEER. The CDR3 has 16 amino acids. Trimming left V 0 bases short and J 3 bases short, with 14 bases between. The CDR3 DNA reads TGCGCCAGCAGCCAAGACTGGCTAGCGAGAGAAGAGACCCAGTACTTC. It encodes CASSQDWLAREETQYF.

The CDR3 sequence is CACGLGYEGSLHF. The CDR3 nucleotides are TGTGCCTGCGGCTTAGGATATGAGGGGTCCCTCCACTTT. The chain employs TRBV7-2 and TRBJ1-6, with D possibly matching TRBD1 (5 bases). V lost 11 bases and J lost 14, with 22 bases in between. CDR1 is SGHTA and CDR2 is FQGNSA in the germline V gene. The CDR3 extends over 13 amino acids.

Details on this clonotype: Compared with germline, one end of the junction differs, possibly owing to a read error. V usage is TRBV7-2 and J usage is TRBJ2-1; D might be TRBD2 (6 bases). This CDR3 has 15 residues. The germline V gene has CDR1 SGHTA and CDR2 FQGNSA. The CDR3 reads CVSSLRRDPYNEHFF. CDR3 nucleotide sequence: TGTGTCAGCAGCTTAAGGCGGGACCCCTACAATGAGCACTTCTTC.

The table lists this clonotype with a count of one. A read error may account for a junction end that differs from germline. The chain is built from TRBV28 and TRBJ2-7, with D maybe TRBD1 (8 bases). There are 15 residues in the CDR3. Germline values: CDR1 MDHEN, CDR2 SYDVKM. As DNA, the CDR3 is TGTGCCAGCCGTTTGGGGGGGACAGGCACTTACGATCAGTACTTC. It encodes CASRLGGTGTYDQYF.

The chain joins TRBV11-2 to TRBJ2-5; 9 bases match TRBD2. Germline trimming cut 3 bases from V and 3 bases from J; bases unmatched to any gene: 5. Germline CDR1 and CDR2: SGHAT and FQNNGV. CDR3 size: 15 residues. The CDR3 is CASSLGWTSEETQYF. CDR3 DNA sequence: TGTGCCAGCAGCTTGGGATGGACTAGCGAAGAGACCCAGTACTTC.

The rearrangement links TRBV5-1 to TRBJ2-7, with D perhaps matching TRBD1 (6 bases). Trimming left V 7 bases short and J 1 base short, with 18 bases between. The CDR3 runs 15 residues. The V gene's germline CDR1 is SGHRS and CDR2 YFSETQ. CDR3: CASGLTGLKSYEQYF. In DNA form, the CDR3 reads TGCGCCAGCGGCCTCACAGGGTTAAAATCCTACGAGCAGTACTTC. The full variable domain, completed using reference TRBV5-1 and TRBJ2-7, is KAGVTQTPRYLIKTRGQQVTLSCSPISGHRSVSWYQQTPGQGLQFLFEYFSETQRNKGNFPGRFSGRQFSNSRSEMNVSTLELGDSALYLCASGLTGLKSYEQYFGPGTRLTVT.

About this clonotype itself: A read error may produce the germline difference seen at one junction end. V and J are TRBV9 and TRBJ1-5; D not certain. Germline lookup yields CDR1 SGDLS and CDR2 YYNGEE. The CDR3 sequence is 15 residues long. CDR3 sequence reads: CANSVGGYSNQPQHF. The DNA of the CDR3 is TGTGCCAACAGCGTAGGAGGGTATAGCAATCAGCCCCAGCATTTT.

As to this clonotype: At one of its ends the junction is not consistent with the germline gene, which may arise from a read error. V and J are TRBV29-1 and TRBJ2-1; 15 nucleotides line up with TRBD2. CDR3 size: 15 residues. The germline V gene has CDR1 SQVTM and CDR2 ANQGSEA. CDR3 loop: CRDGLAGGFYNAQFF. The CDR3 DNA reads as TGCAGAGATGGACTAGCGGGAGGGTTCTACAATGCGCAGTTCTTC.

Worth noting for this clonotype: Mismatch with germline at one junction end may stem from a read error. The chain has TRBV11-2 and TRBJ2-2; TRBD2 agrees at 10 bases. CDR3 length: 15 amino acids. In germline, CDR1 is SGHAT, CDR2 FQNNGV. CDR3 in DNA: TGTACCAGCAGTTTACTAGCGGGGAACACCGGTGAGCTGTTTTTT. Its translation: CTSSLLAGNTGELFF.

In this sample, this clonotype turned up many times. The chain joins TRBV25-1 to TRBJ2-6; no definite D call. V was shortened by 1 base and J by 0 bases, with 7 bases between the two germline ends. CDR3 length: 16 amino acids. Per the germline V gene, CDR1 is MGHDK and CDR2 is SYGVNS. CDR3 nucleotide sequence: TGTGCCAGCAGTGAATTCGGCAGCTCTGGGGCCAACGTCCTGACTTTC. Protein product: CASSEFGSSGANVLTF.

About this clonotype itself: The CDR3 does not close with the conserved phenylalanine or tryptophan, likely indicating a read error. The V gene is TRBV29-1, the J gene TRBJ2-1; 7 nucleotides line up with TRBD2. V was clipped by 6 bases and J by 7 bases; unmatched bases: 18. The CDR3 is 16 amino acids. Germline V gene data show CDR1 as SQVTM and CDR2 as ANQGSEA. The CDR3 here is CSVEFSELAEYNEQFS. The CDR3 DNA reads TGCAGCGTGGAATTTTCGGAGCTAGCGGAGTATAATGAGCAGTTCTCC.

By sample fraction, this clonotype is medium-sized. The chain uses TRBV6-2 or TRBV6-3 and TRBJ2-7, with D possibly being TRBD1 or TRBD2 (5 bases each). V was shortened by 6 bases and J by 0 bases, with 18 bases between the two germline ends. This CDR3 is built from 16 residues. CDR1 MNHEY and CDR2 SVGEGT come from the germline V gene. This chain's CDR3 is CASSDGDPLNSYEQYF. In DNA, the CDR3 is TGTGCCAGCAGCGACGGGGACCCCTTGAACTCCTACGAGCAGTACTTC.

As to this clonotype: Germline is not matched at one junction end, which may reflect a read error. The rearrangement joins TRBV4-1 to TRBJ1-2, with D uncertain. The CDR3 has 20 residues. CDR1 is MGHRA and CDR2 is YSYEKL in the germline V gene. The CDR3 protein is CASSQEGYPPAAQPAYGYTF. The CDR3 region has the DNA TGCGCCAGCAGCCAAGAGGGGTACCCCCCTGCTGCCCAACCTGCCTATGGCTATACCTTC.

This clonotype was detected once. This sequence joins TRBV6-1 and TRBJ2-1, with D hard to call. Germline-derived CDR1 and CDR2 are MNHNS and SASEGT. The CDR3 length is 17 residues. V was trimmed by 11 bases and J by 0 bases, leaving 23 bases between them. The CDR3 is CACNNRLLGTSYNEQFF. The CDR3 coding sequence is TGTGCCTGCAACAATCGCTTACTGGGAACCTCCTACAATGAGCAGTTCTTC.

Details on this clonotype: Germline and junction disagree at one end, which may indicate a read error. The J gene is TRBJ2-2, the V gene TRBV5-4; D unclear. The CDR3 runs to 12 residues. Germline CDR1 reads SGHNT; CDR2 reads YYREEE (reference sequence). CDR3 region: CVSSSNTGELFF. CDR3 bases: TGTGTCAGCAGCTCAAACACCGGGGAGCTGTTTTTT.

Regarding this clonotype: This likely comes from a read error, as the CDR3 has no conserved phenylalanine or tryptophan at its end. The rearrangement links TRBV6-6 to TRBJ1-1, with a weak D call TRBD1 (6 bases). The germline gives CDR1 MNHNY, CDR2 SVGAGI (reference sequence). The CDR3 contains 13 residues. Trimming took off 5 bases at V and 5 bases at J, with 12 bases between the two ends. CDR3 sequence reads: CASSKGGTTEAFC. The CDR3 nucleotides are TGTGCCAGCAGTAAAGGGGGGACTACTGAAGCTTTCTGT.

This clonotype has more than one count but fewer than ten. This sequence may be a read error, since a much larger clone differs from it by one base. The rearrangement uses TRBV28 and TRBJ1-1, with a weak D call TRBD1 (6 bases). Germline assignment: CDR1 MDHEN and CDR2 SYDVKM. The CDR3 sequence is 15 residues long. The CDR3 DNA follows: TGTGCCAGCAGTTTAGCAACAACAGGGAACACTGAAGCTCTCTTT. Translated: CASSLATTGNTEALF.

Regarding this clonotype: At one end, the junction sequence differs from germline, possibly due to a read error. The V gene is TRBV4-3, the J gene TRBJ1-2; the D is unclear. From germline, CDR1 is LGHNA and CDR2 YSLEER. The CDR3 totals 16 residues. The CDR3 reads CASSQAVAGRNYGYTF. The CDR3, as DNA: TGCGCCAGTAGCCAGGCAGTGGCGGGGAGGAACTATGGCTACACCTTC.

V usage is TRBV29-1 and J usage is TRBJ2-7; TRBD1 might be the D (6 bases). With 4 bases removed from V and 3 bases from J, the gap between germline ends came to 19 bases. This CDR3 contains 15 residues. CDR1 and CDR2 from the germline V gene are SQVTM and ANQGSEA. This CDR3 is CSVAEPDRNLYEQYF. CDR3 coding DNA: TGCAGCGTTGCCGAACCTGACAGGAACCTCTACGAGCAGTACTTC.

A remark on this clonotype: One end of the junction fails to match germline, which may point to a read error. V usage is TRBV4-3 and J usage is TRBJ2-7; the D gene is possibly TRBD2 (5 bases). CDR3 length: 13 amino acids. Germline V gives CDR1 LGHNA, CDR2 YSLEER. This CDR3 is CASSQDLSYERYF. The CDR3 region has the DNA TGCGCCAGCAGCCAAGATCTGTCCTACGAGCGGTATTTC.

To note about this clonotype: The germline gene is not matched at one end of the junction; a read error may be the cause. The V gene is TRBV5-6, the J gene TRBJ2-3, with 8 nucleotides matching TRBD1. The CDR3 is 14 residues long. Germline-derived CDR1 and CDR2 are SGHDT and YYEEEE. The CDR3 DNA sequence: TGTACCAGCAGCTTGCAGGGGGCAACAGATGCGCAGTATTTT. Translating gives CTSSLQGATDAQYF.

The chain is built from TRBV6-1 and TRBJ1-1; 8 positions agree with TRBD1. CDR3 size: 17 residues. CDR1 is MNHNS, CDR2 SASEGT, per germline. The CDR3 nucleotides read TGTATCAGCAATGAAGGTGAAGGGCAGGGGGCTAACACTGAAGCTTTCTTT. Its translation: CISNEGEGQGANTEAFF.

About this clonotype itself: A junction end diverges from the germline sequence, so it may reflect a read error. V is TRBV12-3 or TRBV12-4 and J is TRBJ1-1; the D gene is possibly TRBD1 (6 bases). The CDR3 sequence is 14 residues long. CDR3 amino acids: CASSLADRDTETFF. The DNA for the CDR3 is TGTGCCAGTAGTTTGGCGGATAGGGACACTGAAACTTTCTTT.

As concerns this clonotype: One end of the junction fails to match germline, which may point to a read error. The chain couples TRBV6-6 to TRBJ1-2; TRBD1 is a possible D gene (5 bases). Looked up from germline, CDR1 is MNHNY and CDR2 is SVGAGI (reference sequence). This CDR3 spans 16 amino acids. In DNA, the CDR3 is TGTGCCAGCGGGGGGGTCCGGGATATAGTTAACTATGGCTGCACCTTC. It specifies CASGGVRDIVNYGCTF.